The next 10 T cell receptor beta chains were all read from a single sample in a study of siplizumab effects on memory and regulatory T cells. TCRdb's copy holds only in-frame clones and misses some; the assay was immunoSEQ multiplex PCR. The sample contains around 87,000 clones, 80% to 90% of which appear only once. The material sequenced was CD4+ T cells sorted from blood. The receptors were gathered from a human donor in good health.

The genes are TRBV5-1 and TRBJ2-3, with D uncertain. Germline V lookup: CDR1 SGHRS, CDR2 YFSETQ. This CDR3 region has 15 residues. V lost 1 base and J 0 bases, leaving 9 bases between the germline ends. The CDR3 region has the DNA TGCGCCAGCAGCTTGCTTCCTACTAGCACAGATACGCAGTATTTT. It specifies CASSLLPTSTDTQYF.

This chain uses TRBV9 with TRBJ2-1; D is ambiguous. The V end lost 0 bases, the J end lost 7 bases, and 14 bases lay between the germline ends. Germline lookup yields CDR1 SGDLS and CDR2 YYNGEE. This CDR3 is built from 15 residues. Written as DNA, the CDR3 is TGTGCCAGCAGCGTAGGAGCAAGAGGTTGGAATGAGCAGTTCTTC. Translation gives CASSVGARGWNEQFF.

The chain is built from TRBV10-3 and TRBJ2-7; 12 bases fit TRBD2. The CDR3 is 16 residues long. Trimming cost V 3 bases and J 3 bases; bases outside gene matches: 6. The germline CDR1 and CDR2 sequences are ENHRY and SYGVKD. DNA of the CDR3: TGTGCCATCAGTGACCTTGAGACTAGCGGGAGCTACGAGCAGTACTTC. This encodes CAISDLETSGSYEQYF.

This clone was seen a handful of times. The CDR3 protein is CASSQDWQAGQPQHF. CDR3 DNA: TGCGCCAGCAGCCAAGATTGGCAGGCGGGTCAGCCCCAGCATTTT. This chain connects TRBV4-1 to TRBJ1-5, with D unresolved. Germline CDR1 MGHRA, CDR2 YSYEKL. This CDR3 region has 15 residues. V was clipped by 0 bases and J by 6 bases, with 12 bases between them.

J is TRBJ1-4 and V is TRBV15; unclear D gene. This CDR3 is 13 amino acids long. Germline values: CDR1 LNHNV, CDR2 YYDKDF (reference sequence). V lost 1 base to trimming and J lost 6 bases, with 6 bases between them. The CDR3 reads CATSRGTDEKLFF. The CDR3 DNA sequence: TGTGCCACCAGCAGAGGGACGGATGAAAAACTGTTTTTT.

The V and J genes are TRBV7-8 and TRBJ2-7; D gene uncertain. The V gene lost 4 bases and the J gene lost 5 bases, with 18 bases spanning the gap. This CDR3 region has 15 residues. CDR1 is SGHVS and CDR2 is FQNEAQ in the germline V gene. This CDR3 reads CASSSKSSPVHEQYF. The DNA for the CDR3 is TGTGCCAGCAGCTCCAAATCCTCCCCGGTCCACGAGCAGTACTTC.

This clone has a handful of counts. V is TRBV18 and J is TRBJ1-3, with TRBD1 identical over 8 bases. Per the germline V gene, CDR1 is KGHSH and CDR2 is LQKENI. The CDR3 extends over 15 amino acids. V trimming: 6 bases; J trimming: 4 bases; junction bases outside the gene matches: 8. The CDR3 region is CASSGDRRKGNTIYF. The CDR3 region has the DNA TGTGCCAGCTCGGGGGACAGGCGAAAGGGAAACACCATATATTTT.

V is TRBV6-4 and J is TRBJ2-3, with 10 bases that match TRBD2. The CDR3 covers 15 residues. The V gene's germline CDR1 is MRHNA and CDR2 SNTAGT. Unmatched junction bases numbered 7, after V lost 8 bases and J lost 2 bases. The CDR3 is CASGIAGGPTDTQYF. The CDR3 DNA reads TGTGCCAGCGGAATAGCGGGAGGCCCCACAGATACGCAGTATTTT.

The chain joins TRBV5-8 to TRBJ2-1, with D maybe TRBD2 (7 bases). The CDR3 extends over 13 amino acids. V was trimmed by 4 bases and J by 14 bases, leaving 19 bases between them. Germline V gene sequence: CDR1 SGHTS, CDR2 YDEGEE. The CDR3 reads CASSQQPGGPKFF. CDR3 in DNA: TGTGCCAGCAGCCAGCAACCGGGGGGCCCTAAGTTCTTC.

This chain links TRBV5-4 with TRBJ2-3, with D perhaps given as TRBD1 or TRBD2 (6 bases each). CDR1 and CDR2 (germline): SGHNT, YYREEE (reference sequence). The V end was cut by 4 bases, the J end by 6 bases, with 18 bases between. This CDR3 region has 15 residues. The CDR3 sequence: CASSPNRWGADTQYF. The CDR3 DNA reads TGTGCCAGCAGCCCAAACAGGTGGGGGGCGGATACGCAGTATTTT.